The next 30 T cell receptor beta chains were all read from a single sample in a study of beta chain features in type 1 diabetes. Their recognized antigens are unknown. TCRB transcripts that were expressed got sequenced, as all of the isolated RNA had been reverse transcribed. TCRdb's copy holds only in-frame clones and misses some; the assay was immunoSEQ multiplex PCR. The table lists 600,000 to 700,000 clones, roughly an eighth of them singletons, with approximately 0.11% in the top ten. Overall study results and limits: When Type 1 diabetes patients were examined, their TCRB CDR3s proved moderately but significantly shorter in all four CD4+ subsets.

Sequences were obtained from naive CD4+ T cells from blood. These receptors were collected from a young man with type 1 diabetes.

In DNA, the CDR3 is TGCGCCAGCAGCCAAGGGATCCAGGGGGTCACTGAAGCTTTCTTT. Protein product: CASSQGIQGVTEAFF. The rearrangement links TRBV4-3 to TRBJ1-1, with 7 bases matching TRBD1. The germline V gene has CDR1 LGHNA and CDR2 YSLEER. The CDR3 has 15 residues. V lost 1 base, J lost 4 bases, and 6 bases stayed unmatched.

This rearrangement joins TRBV6-6 to TRBJ1-6, with D possibly matching TRBD1 (6 bases). The CDR3 loop spans 12 amino acids. Trimming took off 11 bases at V and 11 bases at J, with 16 bases between the two ends. Germline V CDR1 and CDR2: MNHNY, SVGAGI (reference sequence). The CDR3 DNA is TGTGCCGGGGGGCGCAAGGATGCACCCCTCCACTTT. Translated: CAGGRKDAPLHF.

The chain employs TRBV18 and TRBJ1-4, with D maybe TRBD1 (5 bases). Germline assignment: CDR1 KGHSH and CDR2 LQKENI. This CDR3 has 15 amino acids. V was shortened by 3 bases and J by 8 bases, with 16 bases between the two germline ends. Written as DNA, the CDR3 is TGTGCCAGCTCACCCCCCGGGCAGGGACGGGAAAAACTGTTTTTT. Its translation: CASSPPGQGREKLFF.

This clone has a handful of counts. The genes are TRBV5-1 and TRBJ2-1, with D perhaps TRBD1 (6 bases). V was shortened by 6 bases and J by 9 bases, with 19 bases between the two germline ends. Germline V gene lookup returns CDR1 SGHRS and CDR2 YFSETQ. The CDR3 totals 14 residues. The CDR3 region is CASISTGNRGEQFF. CDR3 coding DNA: TGCGCCAGCATCTCTACAGGGAATCGGGGTGAGCAGTTCTTC.

V and J are TRBV9 and TRBJ1-6; 8 bases line up with TRBD1. V gave up 3 bases and J gave up 5 bases; unmatched junction bases: 4. This CDR3 has 15 residues. Germline V gene lookup returns CDR1 SGDLS and CDR2 YYNGEE. In DNA, the CDR3 is TGTGCCAGCAGCGGACAGGGGCGAAATAATTCACCCCTCCACTTT. Translated: CASSGQGRNNSPLHF.

The gene calls are TRBV9 and TRBJ1-1; a possible D gene is TRBD1 (6 bases). V was pared by 0 bases and J by 1 base, with 10 bases between. From germline, CDR1 is SGDLS and CDR2 YYNGEE. This CDR3 region has 15 residues. The CDR3 region is CASSVGPRGNTEAFF. The CDR3 DNA reads TGTGCCAGCAGCGTAGGTCCCAGGGGGAACACTGAAGCTTTCTTT.

This clone showed up just a few times. This sample also contains other DNA sequences that code for the same CDR3. This chain connects TRBV4-1 to TRBJ2-5; possibly TRBD1 or TRBD2 for D (5 bases each). CDR1 is MGHRA and CDR2 is YSYEKL in the germline V gene. The CDR3 is made up of 14 amino acids. The V end was cut by 0 bases, the J end by 5 bases, with 10 bases between. The CDR3 sequence is CASSQEGRGETQYF. The CDR3 coding sequence is TGCGCCAGCAGCCAAGAGGGACGCGGGGAGACCCAGTACTTC.

The genes are TRBV9 and TRBJ1-1, with D possibly matching TRBD1 (5 bases). The CDR3 loop spans 15 amino acids. Germline CDR1 SGDLS, CDR2 YYNGEE. The germline V and J ends were trimmed by 3 bases and 4 bases, with 16 bases remaining between them. The CDR3 coding sequence is TGTGCCAGCAGCGGTACGGGCGGGGGTGGCACTGAAGCTTTCTTT. Translated: CASSGTGGGGTEAFF. Variable domain in full (rest from reference TRBV9 and TRBJ1-1): DSGVTQTPKHLITATGQRVTLRCSPRSGDLSVYWYQQSLDQGLQFLIQYYNGEERAKGNILERFSAQQFPDLHSELNLSSLELGDSALYFCASSGTGGGGTEAFFGQGTRLTVV.

V gene TRBV7-2 combines with J gene TRBJ2-7, with D perhaps matching TRBD1 (7 bases). The CDR3 has 15 amino acids. Between the trimmed V and J ends, which lost 0 bases and 4 bases, there was a span of 13 bases. The V gene's germline CDR1 is SGHTA and CDR2 FQGNSA. The CDR3 region is CASSLALAGGYEQYF. The CDR3 region has the DNA TGTGCCAGCAGCTTAGCGCTGGCAGGGGGGTACGAGCAGTACTTC.

The chain couples TRBV7-2 to TRBJ2-5; 10 bases align to TRBD2. Trimming at V came to 1 base and at J to 4 bases, leaving 3 bases not matched to a gene. There are 15 residues in the CDR3. Germline V lookup: CDR1 SGHTA, CDR2 FQGNSA. CDR3 in DNA: TGTGCCAGCAGCTTAGTAGCTAGCGGGGGAGAGACCCAGTACTTC. Its translation is CASSLVASGGETQYF.

The chain joins TRBV9 to TRBJ2-1; no reliable D call. Germline V gene lookup returns CDR1 SGDLS and CDR2 YYNGEE. The CDR3 has 13 residues. Trimming removed 0 bases from V and 7 bases from J, with 8 bases in between. CDR3 DNA sequence: TGTGCCAGCAGCGTAGACAGAGGTAATGAGCAGTTCTTC. Residues: CASSVDRGNEQFF.

This clone was observed a handful of times. The chain combines TRBV4-2 with TRBJ2-5; 7 bases line up with TRBD1. The CDR3 spans 14 residues. Trimming removed 3 bases from V and 2 bases from J; junction bases left unmatched: 3. CDR1 and CDR2 (germline): LGHNA, YNFKEQ. The CDR3, as DNA: TGTGCCAGCAGCCAGGGACAGTCACAAGAGACCCAGTACTTC. It is translated as CASSQGQSQETQYF.

This clone has a handful of counts. The chain recombines TRBV7-2 with TRBJ2-7; D gene uncertain. The ends were cut back, 1 base at V and 6 bases at J, with 10 bases in the middle. The CDR3 covers 13 residues. Germline V CDR1 and CDR2: SGHTA, FQGNSA. The CDR3 loop is CASSLDSPSEQYF. CDR3 sequence (DNA): TGTGCCAGCAGCTTAGACTCCCCGAGCGAGCAGTACTTC.

The gene calls are TRBV9 and TRBJ1-3; D ambiguous. Germline values: CDR1 SGDLS, CDR2 YYNGEE. The length of the CDR3 is 16 residues. The V end lost 1 base, the J end lost 0 bases, and 11 bases lay between the germline ends. The DNA of the CDR3 is TGTGCCAGCAGCGTAATGGGCTCCAGCTCTGGAAACACCATATATTTT. Its translation is CASSVMGSSSGNTIYF.

This clone was recorded a few times. The genes are TRBV19 and TRBJ2-1; perhaps TRBD1 as D (5 bases). Trimming left V 4 bases short and J 4 bases short, with 17 bases between. CDR3 length: 16 residues. CDR1 is LNHDA, CDR2 SQIVND, per germline (reference sequence). The CDR3 region has the DNA TGTGCCAGTAGTACTGCAGGGTATTTGGTGTACAATGAGCAGTTCTTC. This gives the protein CASSTAGYLVYNEQFF.

This clone was detected a few times. V gene TRBV7-2 combines with J gene TRBJ2-2; no definite D call. Looked up from germline, CDR1 is SGHTA and CDR2 is FQGNSA. V dropped 5 bases and J dropped 4 bases, with 5 bases sitting between them. CDR3 length: 12 amino acids. The chain's CDR3 is CASSTSTGELFF. CDR3 nucleotide sequence: TGTGCCAGCAGCACATCCACCGGGGAGCTGTTTTTT.

The V gene is TRBV5-1, the J gene TRBJ2-3, with D perhaps matching TRBD2 (6 bases). The CDR3 is 15 residues long. Trimming cost V 1 base and J 0 bases, with 9 bases left between them. Germline CDR1 SGHRS, CDR2 YFSETQ. The CDR3 spells CASSLTGESTDTQYF. The DNA of the CDR3 is TGCGCCAGCAGCTTGACGGGGGAAAGCACAGATACGCAGTATTTT.

The chain combines TRBV25-1 with TRBJ2-2, with D hard to call. The V gene's germline CDR1 is MGHDK and CDR2 SYGVNS. The CDR3 totals 13 residues. V gave up 5 bases and J gave up 5 bases, with 9 bases separating them. CDR3 nucleotide sequence: TGTGCCAGCAGTAGGGCGGCAACCGGGGAGCTGTTTTTT. It encodes CASSRAATGELFF.

This clone was recorded a few times. The chain combines TRBV20-1 with TRBJ2-1, with D possibly TRBD2 on 6 matching bases. V gave up 3 bases and J gave up 9 bases, with 9 bases separating them. Germline values: CDR1 DFQATT, CDR2 SNEGSKA (reference sequence). The CDR3 has 11 residues. CDR3 loop: CSASGEVEQFF. As DNA, the CDR3 is TGCAGTGCTAGCGGGGAGGTTGAGCAGTTCTTC.

This clone was recorded a few times. The chain recombines TRBV5-1 with TRBJ2-1, with D unresolved. Trimming took 0 bases from V and 7 from J, leaving 11 bases between them. CDR1 and CDR2 (germline): SGHRS, YFSETQ. This CDR3 has 14 residues. Here the CDR3 DNA reads TGCGCCAGCAGCTTGGACGGTTTTAGGAATGAGCAGTTCTTC. As protein: CASSLDGFRNEQFF. The full variable domain, with the rest looked up from reference TRBV5-1 and TRBJ2-1, is KAGVTQTPRYLIKTRGQQVTLSCSPISGHRSVSWYQQTPGQGLQFLFEYFSETQRNKGNFPGRFSGRQFSNSRSEMNVSTLELGDSALYLCASSLDGFRNEQFFGPGTRLTVL.

This clone was detected a few times. The chain couples TRBV5-1 to TRBJ1-1; D is possibly TRBD1 (5 bases). Trimming cost V 4 bases and J 8 bases, with 21 bases left between them. The germline gives CDR1 SGHRS, CDR2 YFSETQ. This CDR3 has 15 residues. CDR3 sequence reads: CASSPQIDRGREAFF. For the CDR3, the DNA is TGCGCCAGCAGCCCACAGATTGATAGGGGCAGAGAAGCTTTCTTT. Variable domain in full (rest from reference TRBV5-1 and TRBJ1-1): KAGVTQTPRYLIKTRGQQVTLSCSPISGHRSVSWYQQTPGQGLQFLFEYFSETQRNKGNFPGRFSGRQFSNSRSEMNVSTLELGDSALYLCASSPQIDRGREAFFGQGTRLTVV.

This clone has a handful of counts. V and J are TRBV21-1 and TRBJ2-5; the table gives TRBD2 as D, unverified against the DNA. TRBV21-1 has pseudogene status. The CDR3 runs 14 residues. The chain's CDR3 is CASISDGDQETQYF. The CDR3 DNA reads as TGTGCCAGCATCTCGGACGGGGACCAAGAGACCCAGTACTTC.

This chain connects TRBV2 to TRBJ2-6, with D hard to call. V lost 9 bases and J 0 bases, leaving 9 bases between the germline ends. CDR3 length: 14 residues. CDR1 SNHLY and CDR2 FYNNEI come from the germline V gene. DNA for the CDR3: TGTGCCAGGGCCATCAGCTCTGGGGCCAACGTCCTGACTTTC. It encodes CARAISSGANVLTF.

The chain is built from TRBV7-2 and TRBJ1-4; D is unresolved. The CDR3 spans 13 residues. The germline gives CDR1 SGHTA, CDR2 FQGNSA. Trimming removed 2 bases at V and 8 bases at J, with 9 bases between. The CDR3 DNA reads as TGTGCCAGCAGCTTACGTGGAAGCGAAAAACTGTTTTTT. This encodes CASSLRGSEKLFF.

This clone was seen more than once but under ten times. The chain has TRBV11-2 and TRBJ2-3, with 13 bases lining up with TRBD2. The CDR3 is 16 residues long. J was trimmed by 0 bases and V by 9 bases; bases with no gene match: 6. Per the germline V gene, CDR1 is SGHAT and CDR2 is FQNNGV. The CDR3 sequence: CASATSGGTSTDTQYF. In DNA form, the CDR3 reads TGTGCCAGTGCGACTAGCGGGGGGACTAGCACAGATACGCAGTATTTT. The variable domain in full, completed from reference TRBV11-2 and TRBJ2-3, reads EAGVAQSPRYKIIEKRQSVAFWCNPISGHATLYWYQQILGQGPKLLIQFQNNGVVDDSQLPKDRFSAERLKGVDSTLKIQPAKLEDSAVYLCASATSGGTSTDTQYFGPGTRLTVL.

This clone turned up a few times. J is TRBJ2-1 and V is TRBV5-1; no firm D call. The length of the CDR3 is 13 residues. The V end was cut by 5 bases, the J end by 7 bases, with 13 bases between. Germline CDR1 and CDR2: SGHRS and YFSETQ. The CDR3 spells CASRDPPGNEQFF. The CDR3 nucleotides read TGCGCCAGCAGGGACCCACCGGGTAATGAGCAGTTCTTC.

The chain uses TRBV7-2 and TRBJ1-1, with D tentatively TRBD1 (5 bases). V lost 1 base and J lost 4, with 10 bases in between. Germline CDR1 reads SGHTA; CDR2 reads FQGNSA. This CDR3 region has 14 residues. The CDR3: CASSLVPQGTEAFF. The CDR3 DNA reads TGTGCCAGCAGCTTAGTTCCGCAGGGCACTGAAGCTTTCTTT.

In its sample, this clone was seen once. The chain is built from TRBV7-8 and TRBJ2-7, with 12 positions matching TRBD1. Unmatched junction bases numbered 8, after V lost 8 bases and J lost 6 bases. Germline V gives CDR1 SGHVS, CDR2 FQNEAQ. The CDR3 sequence is 14 residues long. The CDR3 reads CASQRDRGLGEQYF. The CDR3 DNA reads TGTGCCAGCCAACGGGACAGGGGGCTGGGCGAGCAGTACTTC.

This clone was seen a single time. The rearrangement uses TRBV30 and TRBJ1-2, with no clear D. Germline V gene data show CDR1 as GTSNPN and CDR2 as SVGIG (reference sequence). Trimming removed 2 bases at V and 9 bases at J, with 22 bases between. This CDR3 comprises 15 residues. The CDR3 bases are TGTGCCTGGAGTCTGTTACACCGAGACGCGGGAAGCTACACCTTC. It yields the protein CAWSLLHRDAGSYTF.

The V call is TRBV18, the J call TRBJ2-1; the D gene is possibly TRBD1 (5 bases). V was trimmed by 6 bases and J by 6 bases, leaving 18 bases between them. There are 15 residues in the CDR3. Germline V gene sequence: CDR1 KGHSH, CDR2 LQKENI. The CDR3 here is CASSPAGNLGNEQFF. As DNA, the CDR3 is TGTGCCAGCTCCCCGGCAGGGAACCTTGGCAATGAGCAGTTCTTC.